These 21 T cell receptor beta chains were all obtained from the same sample, sequenced in a study of cytomegalovirus exposure and HLA in healthy donors. Use of 60 Vbeta and 13 Jbeta primers characterized the PCR. Only in-frame clones appear in the TCRdb table, and some are missing; sequencing was by immunoSEQ multiplex PCR. The sample has around 150,000 clones; around 64% are singletons. The sample was PBMCs. The receptor set was obtained from a woman in her twenties or thirties in good health and CMV-seronegative.

This clone was found once. The chain uses TRBV7-2 and TRBJ1-1; no firm D call. This CDR3 contains 15 residues. CDR1 and CDR2 (germline): SGHTA, FQGNSA. Trimming cost V 1 base and J 1 base, with 10 bases left between them. CDR3 sequence reads: CASSLGLQKNTEAFF. CDR3 sequence (DNA): TGTGCCAGCAGCTTAGGTTTACAGAAGAACACTGAAGCTTTCTTT.

J is TRBJ2-3 and V is TRBV7-9; 12 bases line up with TRBD2. There are 17 residues in the CDR3. Germline CDR1 SEHNR, CDR2 FQNEAQ (reference sequence). Trimming cost V 3 bases and J 11 bases; bases outside gene matches: 15. CDR3 bases: TGTGCCAGCAGCTTCTCAGGACTAGCGGGAACCCAAAGGAGGCAGTATTTT. Translating gives CASSFSGLAGTQRRQYF. Full variable domain (rest looked up from reference TRBV7-9 and TRBJ2-3): DTGVSQNPRHKITKRGQNVTFRCDPISEHNRLYWYRQTLGQGPEFLTYFQNEAQLEKSRLLSDRFSAERPKGSFSTLEIQRTEQGDSAMYLCASSFSGLAGTQRRQYFGPGTRLTVL.

The V and J genes are TRBV29-1 and TRBJ1-2; no clear D gene. This CDR3 has 12 amino acids. Germline V gives CDR1 SQVTM, CDR2 ANQGSEA. Deletions cut 0 bases from V and 8 bases from J, with 10 bases between. CDR3 bases: TGCAGCGTTGAAGAATCCTTGTCGGGCTACACCTTC. Translation: CSVEESLSGYTF.

CDR3 in amino acids: CASSPRDSPYEQYF. The CDR3 region has the DNA TGTGCCAGCTCACCCCGGGACAGTCCCTACGAGCAGTACTTC. The rearrangement links TRBV18 to TRBJ2-7; TRBD1 matches at 7 bases. Per the germline V gene, CDR1 is KGHSH and CDR2 is LQKENI. This CDR3 spans 14 amino acids. The V segment lost 3 bases and the J segment 2 bases; nucleotides outside the gene matches: 4.

The chain joins TRBV28 to TRBJ1-1, with a possible D match to TRBD1 (6 bases). The CDR3 consists of 15 residues. Germline V CDR1 and CDR2: MDHEN, SYDVKM. V was trimmed by 4 bases and J by 2 bases, leaving 14 bases between them. The CDR3 nucleotides read TGTGCCAGCAGTTACAGTGGGGGCGCAAACACTGAAGCTTTCTTT. This gives the protein CASSYSGGANTEAFF.

This chain connects TRBV6-6 to TRBJ1-5, with 7 bases aligning to TRBD1. Losses at the gene ends were 1 base for V and 0 bases for J; bases not matched to a gene: 3. Per the germline V gene, CDR1 is MNHNY and CDR2 is SVGAGI (reference sequence). The CDR3 runs to 16 residues. The CDR3 loop reads CASSYLTGNSNQPQHF. The DNA of the CDR3 is TGTGCCAGCAGTTACTTGACAGGGAATAGCAATCAGCCCCAGCATTTT.

This chain joins TRBV11-2 and TRBJ2-1; TRBD2 matches 13 bases. CDR3 length: 15 residues. The V gene end was trimmed by 8 bases and the J gene end by 5 bases; junction bases not matched to a gene: 6. Germline values: CDR1 SGHAT, CDR2 FQNNGV. For the CDR3, the DNA is TGTGCCAGCCGCCTAGGACTAGCGGGGGACAATGAGCAGTTCTTC. Amino acid sequence: CASRLGLAGDNEQFF.

The chain couples TRBV28 to TRBJ1-5; 9 nucleotides line up with TRBD1. The CDR3 has 14 amino acids. The junction had 7 bases not matched to a gene; V was cut back by 6 bases and J by 7 bases. Germline values: CDR1 MDHEN, CDR2 SYDVKM. In nucleotides, the CDR3 is TGTGCCAGCAGCCCGGGACAGGGTCGGCAGCCCCAGCATTTT. This gives the protein CASSPGQGRQPQHF.

This chain links TRBV27 with TRBJ1-1; 12 bases fit TRBD1. The CDR3 loop spans 15 amino acids. The ends lost 5 bases at V and 5 bases at J; junction bases unmatched: 6. In germline, CDR1 is MNHEY, CDR2 SMNVEV (reference sequence). CDR3 protein: CASSGGQGAGTEAFF. The CDR3, as DNA: TGTGCCAGCAGTGGGGGACAGGGGGCAGGGACTGAAGCTTTCTTT.

V usage is TRBV28 and J usage is TRBJ1-6; D is uncertain. V shed 3 bases and J shed 6 bases, with 3 bases lying between them. Germline lookup yields CDR1 MDHEN and CDR2 SYDVKM. CDR3 length: 12 residues. The DNA for the CDR3 is TGTGCCAGCAGTTTGAGTAATTCACCCCTCCACTTT. Residues: CASSLSNSPLHF.

The chain recombines TRBV14 with TRBJ2-1; 9 bases are a match to TRBD2. The CDR3 is 17 amino acids. With 0 bases clipped from V and 8 bases from J, the junction kept 11 bases outside the gene matches. CDR1 SGHDN and CDR2 FVKESK come from the germline V gene. The chain's CDR3 is CASSQDATGAGGHEQFF. As DNA, the CDR3 is TGTGCCAGCAGCCAAGACGCCACCGGGGCGGGAGGGCATGAGCAGTTCTTC.

CDR3: CASSSPAEFFTDTQYF. CDR3 DNA sequence: TGTGCCAGCAGCTCGCCAGCGGAGTTCTTCACAGATACGCAGTATTTT. The J gene is TRBJ2-3, the V gene TRBV7-9; possible D gene TRBD2, 5 bases. The CDR3 extends over 16 amino acids. V gave up 4 bases and J gave up 2 bases, with 16 bases separating them. Germline-derived CDR1 and CDR2 are SEHNR and FQNEAQ (reference sequence). The full variable domain, in which reference TRBV7-9 and TRBJ2-3 provide the parts outside the CDR3, is DTGVSQNPRHKITKRGQNVTFRCDPISEHNRLYWYRQTLGQGPEFLTYFQNEAQLEKSRLLSDRFSAERPKGSFSTLEIQRTEQGDSAMYLCASSSPAEFFTDTQYFGPGTRLTVL.

This sequence joins TRBV19 and TRBJ1-1; tentatively, D is TRBD1 (6 bases). In germline, CDR1 is LNHDA, CDR2 SQIVND (reference sequence). The V and J ends lost 1 base and 1 base respectively, with 7 bases between them. The CDR3 totals 14 residues. The CDR3 sequence: CASSIGRGNTEAFF. The CDR3 DNA reads TGTGCCAGTAGTATAGGCAGGGGGAACACTGAAGCTTTCTTT.

The V gene is TRBV19, the J gene TRBJ2-3; TRBD2 agrees at 11 bases. V shed 7 bases, J shed 5 bases, and the junction held 8 bases outside the gene matches. CDR1 and CDR2 (germline): LNHDA, SQIVND (reference sequence). This CDR3 spans 15 amino acids. The CDR3 bases are TGTGCCAGTACCCATAGCGGGGGGGCAGGAGATACGCAGTATTTT. Protein: CASTHSGGAGDTQYF. The complete variable domain, with remaining parts taken from reference TRBV19 and TRBJ2-3, reads DGGITQSPKYLFRKEGQNVTLSCEQNLNHDAMYWYRQDPGQGLRLIYYSQIVNDFQKGDIAEGYSVSREKKESFPLTVTSAQKNPTAFYLCASTHSGGAGDTQYFGPGTRLTVL.

V usage is TRBV27 and J usage is TRBJ2-5; D is ambiguous. The CDR3 is 13 residues long. Germline CDR1 is MNHEY and CDR2 is SMNVEV (reference sequence). V dropped 6 bases and J dropped 1 base, with 9 bases sitting between them. CDR3 residues: CASSHYTQETQYF. The CDR3 coding sequence is TGTGCCAGCAGCCATTACACCCAAGAGACCCAGTACTTC.

This CDR3 reads CASGVRQGFTALHF. The CDR3 DNA sequence: TGTGCCAGCGGGGTTAGACAGGGGTTTACAGCCCTCCACTTT. The chain recombines TRBV7-2 with TRBJ1-6, with TRBD1 matching 8 bases. The germline V gene has CDR1 SGHTA and CDR2 FQGNSA. This CDR3 is built from 14 residues. J was trimmed by 14 bases and V by 8 bases; bases with no gene match: 14.

The chain links TRBV6-6 to TRBJ1-2; D gene uncertain. Germline lookup yields CDR1 MNHNY and CDR2 SVGAGI (reference sequence). Deletions cut 2 bases from V and 4 bases from J, with 8 bases between. This CDR3 comprises 13 residues. CDR3 nucleotide sequence: TGTGCCAGCAGTTACGGGCCGGTCTATGGCTACACCTTC. It translates to CASSYGPVYGYTF.

This clone was observed a few times. The chain combines TRBV14 with TRBJ2-5; possibly TRBD2 for D (7 bases). Germline CDR1 and CDR2: SGHDN and FVKESK. The CDR3 spans 15 residues. Trimming cost V 6 bases and J 5 bases, with 19 bases left between them. This CDR3 reads CASSSRGRGGETQYF. CDR3 DNA: TGTGCCAGCAGTTCAAGAGGCAGGGGAGGGGAGACCCAGTACTTC.

The sample holds a few counts of this clone. The chain links TRBV6-1 to TRBJ1-5; D perhaps matches TRBD1 (6 bases). In germline, CDR1 is MNHNS, CDR2 SASEGT. The length of the CDR3 is 15 residues. V gave up 2 bases and J gave up 2 bases, with 10 bases separating them. This CDR3 is CASSEIGGGNQPQHF. The CDR3 DNA reads as TGTGCCAGCAGTGAAATAGGGGGTGGCAATCAGCCCCAGCATTTT.

The chain uses TRBV5-5 and TRBJ2-1, with D perhaps matching TRBD1 (5 bases). CDR1 and CDR2 (germline): SGHKS, YYEKEE (reference sequence). Between the trimmed V and J ends, which lost 2 bases and 0 bases, there was a span of 12 bases. This CDR3 comprises 16 residues. CDR3 sequence reads: CASSLQETRSYNEQFF. The CDR3 nucleotides are TGTGCCAGCAGCTTACAGGAGACCCGCTCCTACAATGAGCAGTTCTTC.

The chain has TRBV5-4 and TRBJ2-7; 8 nucleotides agree with TRBD2. This CDR3 spans 15 amino acids. CDR1 is SGHNT, CDR2 YYREEE, per germline (reference sequence). V trimming: 0 bases; J trimming: 1 base; junction bases outside the gene matches: 3. CDR3 in DNA: TGTGCCAGCAGCTTGGCGGGAGGGGTTTCCTACGAGCAGTACTTC. It is translated as CASSLAGGVSYEQYF.